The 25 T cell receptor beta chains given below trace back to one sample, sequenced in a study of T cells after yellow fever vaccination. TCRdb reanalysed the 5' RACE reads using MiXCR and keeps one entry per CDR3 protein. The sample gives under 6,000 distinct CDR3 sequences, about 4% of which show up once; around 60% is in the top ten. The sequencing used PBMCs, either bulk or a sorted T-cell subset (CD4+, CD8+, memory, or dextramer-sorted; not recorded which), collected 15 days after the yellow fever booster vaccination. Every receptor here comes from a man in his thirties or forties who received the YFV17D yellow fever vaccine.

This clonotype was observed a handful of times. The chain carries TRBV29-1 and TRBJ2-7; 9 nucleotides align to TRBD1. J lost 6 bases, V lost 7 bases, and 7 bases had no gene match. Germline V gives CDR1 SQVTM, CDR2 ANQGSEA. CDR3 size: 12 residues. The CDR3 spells CSGGQGMGEQYF. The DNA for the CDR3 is TGCAGCGGAGGACAGGGGATGGGCGAGCAGTACTTC.

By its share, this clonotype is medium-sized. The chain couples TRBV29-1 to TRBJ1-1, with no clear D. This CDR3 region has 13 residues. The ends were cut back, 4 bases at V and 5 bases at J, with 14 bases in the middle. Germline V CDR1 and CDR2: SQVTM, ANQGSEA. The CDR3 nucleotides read TGCAGCGTTGGCCTCGGCAGCCAAACTGAAGCTTTCTTT. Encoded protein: CSVGLGSQTEAFF.

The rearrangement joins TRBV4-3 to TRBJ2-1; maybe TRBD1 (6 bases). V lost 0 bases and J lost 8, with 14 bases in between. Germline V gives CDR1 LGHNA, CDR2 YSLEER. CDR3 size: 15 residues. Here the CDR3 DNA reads TGCGCCAGCAGCCAAGATCCGGTACAGGGCGATGAGCAGTTCTTC. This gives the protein CASSQDPVQGDEQFF.

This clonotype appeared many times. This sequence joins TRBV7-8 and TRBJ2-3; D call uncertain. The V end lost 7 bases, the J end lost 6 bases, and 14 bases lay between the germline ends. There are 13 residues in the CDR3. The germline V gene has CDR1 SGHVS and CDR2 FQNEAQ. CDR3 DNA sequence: TGTGCCAGCACTGGCCAGCCCGGGGATACGCAGTATTTT. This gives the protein CASTGQPGDTQYF.

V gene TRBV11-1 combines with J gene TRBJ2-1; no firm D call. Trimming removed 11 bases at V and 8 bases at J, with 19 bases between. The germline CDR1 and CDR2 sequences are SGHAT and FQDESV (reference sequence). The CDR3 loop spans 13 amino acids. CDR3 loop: CACCFGWTYEQFF. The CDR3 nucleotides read TGTGCCTGCTGTTTTGGGTGGACGTATGAGCAGTTCTTC.

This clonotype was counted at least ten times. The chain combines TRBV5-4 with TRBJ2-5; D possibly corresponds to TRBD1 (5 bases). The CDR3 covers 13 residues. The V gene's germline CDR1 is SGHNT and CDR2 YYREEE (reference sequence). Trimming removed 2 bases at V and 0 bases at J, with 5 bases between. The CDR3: CASSLQDQETQYF. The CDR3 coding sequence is TGTGCCAGCAGCTTACAGGACCAAGAGACCCAGTACTTC.

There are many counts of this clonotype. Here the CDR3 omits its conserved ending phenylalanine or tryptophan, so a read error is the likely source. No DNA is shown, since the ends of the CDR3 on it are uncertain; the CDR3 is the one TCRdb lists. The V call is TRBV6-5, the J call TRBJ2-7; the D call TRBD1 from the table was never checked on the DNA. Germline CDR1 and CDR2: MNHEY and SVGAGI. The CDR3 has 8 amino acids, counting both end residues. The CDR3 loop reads CAREGLPL.

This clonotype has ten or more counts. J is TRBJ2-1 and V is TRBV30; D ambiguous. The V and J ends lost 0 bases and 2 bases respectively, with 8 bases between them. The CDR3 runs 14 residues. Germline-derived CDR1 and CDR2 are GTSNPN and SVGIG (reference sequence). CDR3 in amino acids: CAWSVRPTYNEQFF. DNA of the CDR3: TGTGCCTGGAGTGTCCGGCCAACCTACAATGAGCAGTTCTTC.

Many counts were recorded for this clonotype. The DNA for the CDR3 is TGTGCCAGCACCGAGGGGGCCTATTCACCCCTCCACTTT. Protein product: CASTEGAYSPLHF. This chain joins TRBV6-5 and TRBJ1-6, with 7 bases lining up with TRBD1. CDR1 and CDR2 from the germline V gene are MNHEY and SVGAGI. V shed 7 bases and J 8 bases; nucleotides not matched to a gene: 5. The CDR3 has 13 amino acids.

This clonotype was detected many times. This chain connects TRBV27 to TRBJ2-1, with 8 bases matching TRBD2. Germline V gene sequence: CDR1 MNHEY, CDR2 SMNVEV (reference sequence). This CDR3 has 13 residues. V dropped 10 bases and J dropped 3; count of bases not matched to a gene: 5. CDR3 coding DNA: TGTGCCATCGGGACTAGAAACTACAATGAGCAGTTCTTC. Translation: CAIGTRNYNEQFF.

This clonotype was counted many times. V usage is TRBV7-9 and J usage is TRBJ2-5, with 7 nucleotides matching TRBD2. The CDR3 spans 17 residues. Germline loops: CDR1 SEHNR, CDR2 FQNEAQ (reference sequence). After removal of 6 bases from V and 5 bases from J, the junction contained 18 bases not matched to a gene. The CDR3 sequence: CASSSAKRTSGWETQYF. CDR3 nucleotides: TGTGCCAGCAGTTCGGCCAAGCGGACTAGTGGGTGGGAGACCCAGTACTTC.

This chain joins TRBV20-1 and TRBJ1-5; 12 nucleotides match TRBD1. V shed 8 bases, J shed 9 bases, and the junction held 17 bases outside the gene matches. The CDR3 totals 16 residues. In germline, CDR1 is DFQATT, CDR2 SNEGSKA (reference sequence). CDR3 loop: CSFRGQGAGWGWPQHF. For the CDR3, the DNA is TGCAGTTTCAGGGGACAGGGGGCGGGCTGGGGTTGGCCCCAGCATTTT.

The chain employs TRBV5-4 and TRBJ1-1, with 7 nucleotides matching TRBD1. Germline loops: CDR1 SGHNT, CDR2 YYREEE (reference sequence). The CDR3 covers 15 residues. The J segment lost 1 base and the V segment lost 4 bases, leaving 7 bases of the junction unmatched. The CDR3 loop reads CASSDPTGTNTEAFF. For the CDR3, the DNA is TGTGCCAGCAGCGATCCGACAGGGACGAACACTGAAGCTTTCTTT.

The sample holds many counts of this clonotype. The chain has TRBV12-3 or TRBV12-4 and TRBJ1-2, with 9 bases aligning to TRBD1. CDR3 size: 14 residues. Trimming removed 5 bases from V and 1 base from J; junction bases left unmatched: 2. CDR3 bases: TGTGCCAGCAGTACGACAGGGGGTAACTATGGCTACACCTTC. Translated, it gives CASSTTGGNYGYTF.

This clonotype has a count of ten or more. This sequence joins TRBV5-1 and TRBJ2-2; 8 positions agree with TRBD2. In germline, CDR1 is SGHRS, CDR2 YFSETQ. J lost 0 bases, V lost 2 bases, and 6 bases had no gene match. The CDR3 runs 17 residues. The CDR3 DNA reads TGCGCCAGCAGCTTCTACCTGGGACTAGCGAACACCGGGGAGCTGTTTTTT. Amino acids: CASSFYLGLANTGELFF.

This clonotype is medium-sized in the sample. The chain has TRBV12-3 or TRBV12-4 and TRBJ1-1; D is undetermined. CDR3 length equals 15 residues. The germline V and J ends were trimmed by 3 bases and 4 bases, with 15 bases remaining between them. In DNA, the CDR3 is TGTGCCAGCAGTTTTGGTGGGAGAAGGCCCACTGAAGCTTTCTTT. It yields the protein CASSFGGRRPTEAFF.

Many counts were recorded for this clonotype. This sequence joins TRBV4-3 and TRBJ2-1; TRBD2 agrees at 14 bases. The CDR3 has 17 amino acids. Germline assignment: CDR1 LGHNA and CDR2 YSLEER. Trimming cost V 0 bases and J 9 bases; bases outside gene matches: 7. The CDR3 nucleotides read TGCGCCAGCAGCCAAGATCTGGGACTAGCGGGAGTGAGTGAGCAGTTCTTC. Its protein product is CASSQDLGLAGVSEQFF.

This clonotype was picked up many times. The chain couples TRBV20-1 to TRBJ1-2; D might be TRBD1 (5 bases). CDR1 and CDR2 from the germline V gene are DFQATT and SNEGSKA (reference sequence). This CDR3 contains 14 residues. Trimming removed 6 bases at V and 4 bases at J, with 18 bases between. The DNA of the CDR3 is TGCAGTGCGGTCAGGGTAAATCTCTCCTATGGCTACACCTTC. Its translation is CSAVRVNLSYGYTF.

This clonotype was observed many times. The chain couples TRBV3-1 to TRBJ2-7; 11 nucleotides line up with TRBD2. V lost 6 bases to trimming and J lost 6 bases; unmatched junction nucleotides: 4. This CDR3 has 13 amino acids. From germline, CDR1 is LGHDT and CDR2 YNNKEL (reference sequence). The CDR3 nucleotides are TGTGCCAGCAGGTTAGCGGGAGGGACCGAGCAGTACTTC. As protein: CASRLAGGTEQYF.

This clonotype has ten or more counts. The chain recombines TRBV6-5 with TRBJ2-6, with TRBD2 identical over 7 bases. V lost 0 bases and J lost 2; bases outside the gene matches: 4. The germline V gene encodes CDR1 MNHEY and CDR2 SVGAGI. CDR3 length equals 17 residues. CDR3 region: CASSYSTGGPGANVLTF. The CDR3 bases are TGTGCCAGCAGTTACTCGACGGGAGGTCCTGGGGCCAACGTCCTGACTTTC.

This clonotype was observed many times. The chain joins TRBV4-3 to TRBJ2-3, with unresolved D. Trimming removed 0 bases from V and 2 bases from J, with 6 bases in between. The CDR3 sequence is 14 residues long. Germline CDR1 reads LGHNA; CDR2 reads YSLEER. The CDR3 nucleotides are TGCGCCAGCAGCCAAGAGATAAACACAGATACGCAGTATTTT. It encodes CASSQEINTDTQYF.

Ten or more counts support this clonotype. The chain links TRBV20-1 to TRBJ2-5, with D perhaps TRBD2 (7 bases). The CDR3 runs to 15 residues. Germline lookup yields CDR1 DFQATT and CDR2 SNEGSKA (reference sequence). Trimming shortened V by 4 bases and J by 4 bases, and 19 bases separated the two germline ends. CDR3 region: CSAIGGGAIRETQYF. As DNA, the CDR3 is TGCAGTGCTATAGGGGGGGGCGCGATCAGAGAGACCCAGTACTTC.

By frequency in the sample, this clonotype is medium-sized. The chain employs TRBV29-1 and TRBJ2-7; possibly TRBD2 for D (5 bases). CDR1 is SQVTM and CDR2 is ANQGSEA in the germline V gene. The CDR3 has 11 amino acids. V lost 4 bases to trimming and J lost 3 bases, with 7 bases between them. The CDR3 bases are TGCAGCGTTGGAGGGAACTACGAGCAGTACTTC. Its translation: CSVGGNYEQYF.

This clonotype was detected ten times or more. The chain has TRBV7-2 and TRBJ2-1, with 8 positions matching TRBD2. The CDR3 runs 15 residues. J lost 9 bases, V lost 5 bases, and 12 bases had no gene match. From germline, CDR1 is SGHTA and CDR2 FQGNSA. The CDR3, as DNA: TGTGCCAGCAGCGGGGGAAGCGGGAGCCACATTGAGCAGTTCTTC. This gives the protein CASSGGSGSHIEQFF.

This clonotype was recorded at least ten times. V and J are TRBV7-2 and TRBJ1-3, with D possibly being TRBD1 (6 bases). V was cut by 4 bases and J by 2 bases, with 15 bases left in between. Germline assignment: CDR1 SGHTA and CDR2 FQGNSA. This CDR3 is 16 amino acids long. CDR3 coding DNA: TGTGCCAGCAGCTCCACAGGGTCTATCGCTGGAAACACCATATATTTT. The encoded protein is CASSSTGSIAGNTIYF.